Here is one T cell receptor beta chain with its context. The source of the sample is a study of blood T cell repertoires in COVID-19. On the study more broadly: The United States, Italy and Spain provided the acute and convalescent COVID-19 samples. T cells, B-cell-depleted T cells, or PBMCs provided the cDNA or gDNA that served as material.

Trimming pared 4 bases from V and 1 base from J, leaving 15 bases between. The germline V gene encodes CDR1 MNHEY and CDR2 SVGAGI. The CDR3 runs to 16 residues. Authors' processing steps: Reference gene primers were amplified, and this amplification served to estimate nucleated cell counts. Generated by immunoSEQ multiplex PCR, the TCRdb table keeps only in-frame clones and is missing some. That table gives V, J and clone size, and the DNA gave D and trimming. The sample has approximately 56,000 clones, nearly 90% seen once. Sequenced sample: peripheral blood. The rearrangement uses TRBV6-5 and TRBJ2-3, with D perhaps TRBD2 (5 bases). The receptor's source is an elderly man with active or convalescent COVID-19. Here the CDR3 reads CASSSPRRRRTDTQYF. Here the CDR3 DNA reads TGTGCCAGCAGTTCCCCGAGGAGGAGGCGCACAGATACGCAGTATTTT.